One sample yielded the 27 T cell receptor beta chains listed below, sequenced in a study of CXCR3-negative and CXCR3-positive naive CD8 T cells. Study conclusions and caveats: When CXCR3-positive naive cells were set against CXCR3-negative naive cells, the former had more hydrophobic TRB CDR3s.

UMI-tagged TRB cDNA libraries were built via 5' RACE. One entry per CDR3 protein, without DNA, is what TCRdb gives after re-calling the 5' RACE reads. This sample's table has 49,000 or so distinct CDR3 sequences. The antigens for these receptors are not known. The sequencing input was naive CXCR3+ CD8+ T cells from blood. Subset here: CD45RO-CCR7+CD27+CD95- naive CD8+ T cells expressing CXCR3 (TNR3+). These TCRs come from a human donor in good health. Some clones in this sample may be carry-over from other donors' samples.

The J gene is TRBJ2-1, the V gene TRBV7-9; absent DNA, TCRdb's TRBD1 call cannot be checked. CDR3 size: 15 residues. CDR1 and CDR2 (germline): SEHNR, FQNEAQ (reference sequence). CDR3 residues: CASSSRDTDYNEQFF.

This chain joins TRBV27 and TRBJ1-2. CDR3 length equals 13 residues. Looked up from germline, CDR1 is MNHEY and CDR2 is SMNVEV (reference sequence). The CDR3 sequence: CASGPREGYGYTF.

This chain connects TRBV29-1 to TRBJ1-2; the D gene TCRdb calls, TRBD1, cannot be checked with no DNA. The germline gives CDR1 SQVTM, CDR2 ANQGSEA. This CDR3 comprises 15 residues. The CDR3 reads CSVETRDSLNYGYTF.

The chain links TRBV6-2 or TRBV6-3 to TRBJ2-1. The CDR3 contains 14 residues. Germline V gene sequence: CDR1 MNHEY, CDR2 SVGEGT. CDR3 amino acids: CASSSPNSYNEQFF.

The chain's CDR3 is CASKIGNTEAFF. The rearrangement uses TRBV5-1 and TRBJ1-1. Germline values: CDR1 SGHRS, CDR2 YFSETQ. The CDR3 runs to 12 residues.

The rearrangement uses TRBV19 and TRBJ2-7. The CDR3 length is 13 residues. Per the germline V gene, CDR1 is LNHDA and CDR2 is SQIVND (reference sequence). The CDR3 protein is CASSVGESYEQYF.

The genes are TRBV10-3 and TRBJ2-7; TCRdb gives TRBD1 as the D gene, but with no DNA this cannot be confirmed. This CDR3 is 13 amino acids long. CDR1 is ENHRY, CDR2 SYGVKD, per germline. The CDR3 protein is CAIRMTDSYEQYF.

This sequence joins TRBV4-3 and TRBJ2-7. The length of the CDR3 is 14 residues. Germline assignment: CDR1 LGHNA and CDR2 YSLEER. The chain's CDR3 is CASSQDRYLDEQYF.

The V gene is TRBV29-1, the J gene TRBJ1-2; absent DNA, TCRdb's TRBD1 call cannot be checked. The CDR3 is made up of 12 amino acids. The V gene's germline CDR1 is SQVTM and CDR2 ANQGSEA. This CDR3 reads CRAPADRGGYTF.

The V call is TRBV14, the J call TRBJ1-1; without DNA, the TCRdb call of TRBD1 cannot be checked. Germline CDR1 is SGHDN and CDR2 is FVKESK. This CDR3 spans 13 amino acids. CDR3 amino acids: CASSAGQNTEAFF.

The chain combines TRBV6-4 with TRBJ2-1; checking the TCRdb D call of TRBD2 is not possible without DNA. Per the germline V gene, CDR1 is MRHNA and CDR2 is SNTAGT. The CDR3 consists of 14 residues. The CDR3 spells CASSPGLAFREQFF.

The chain carries TRBV28 and TRBJ1-4; TCRdb's D call of TRBD1 is untestable without DNA. Germline CDR1 and CDR2: MDHEN and SYDVKM. There are 15 residues in the CDR3. CDR3: CASSVSGTGDEKLFF.

The chain joins TRBV29-1 to TRBJ2-3. CDR3 length equals 14 residues. CDR1 is SQVTM and CDR2 is ANQGSEA in the germline V gene. CDR3 in amino acids: CSVEDRWLVDTQYF.

The V call is TRBV12-3 or TRBV12-4, the J call TRBJ2-7; TCRdb's D call of TRBD1 is untestable without DNA. The CDR3 contains 13 residues. The CDR3 sequence: CASTHGQAYEQYF.

The V and J genes are TRBV20-1 and TRBJ2-2; the D call from TCRdb, TRBD2, cannot be confirmed without DNA. Germline CDR1 and CDR2: DFQATT and SNEGSKA (reference sequence). This CDR3 spans 16 amino acids. The CDR3 sequence: CSARGLAGTNTGELFF.

The chain uses TRBV20-1 and TRBJ2-7; checking the TCRdb D call of TRBD1 is not possible without DNA. This CDR3 is 15 amino acids long. Germline-derived CDR1 and CDR2 are DFQATT and SNEGSKA (reference sequence). This chain's CDR3 is CSARPLKTGSYEQYF.

The rearrangement joins TRBV7-2 to TRBJ2-7. The CDR3 has 13 amino acids. Germline CDR1 SGHTA, CDR2 FQGNSA. This CDR3 reads CASSLTAWYEQYF.

The chain combines TRBV24-1 with TRBJ2-3. Germline CDR1 is KGHDR and CDR2 is SFDVKD. The CDR3 loop spans 13 amino acids. The CDR3 is CATSELRGSAQYF.

The CDR3 loop is CASTTGALSNEQFF. The rearrangement uses TRBV12-3 or TRBV12-4 and TRBJ2-1. The CDR3 has 14 amino acids.

The chain links TRBV4-3 to TRBJ2-1; the D call of TRBD2 rests on TCRdb alone, since no DNA is present to check it. The CDR3 totals 14 residues. Germline CDR1 LGHNA, CDR2 YSLEER. Here the CDR3 reads CASSQDGGYNEQFF.

The chain links TRBV14 to TRBJ2-1. The CDR3 has 13 amino acids. Germline V CDR1 and CDR2: SGHDN, FVKESK. The CDR3 is CASSPGSYNEQFF.

The gene calls are TRBV29-1 and TRBJ2-1; TCRdb's D call of TRBD2 is untestable without DNA. Germline CDR1 and CDR2: SQVTM and ANQGSEA. The CDR3 length is 13 residues. CDR3 loop: CSVRGGIQNEQFF.

V usage is TRBV14 and J usage is TRBJ2-7; checking the TCRdb D call of TRBD1 is not possible without DNA. This CDR3 region has 18 residues. Germline values: CDR1 SGHDN, CDR2 FVKESK. Here the CDR3 reads CASSQEGYGTLSGYEQYF.

Here the CDR3 reads CASSWDPKTGEKTEAFF. The rearrangement links TRBV6-2 or TRBV6-3 to TRBJ1-1; absent DNA, TCRdb's TRBD1 call cannot be checked. Germline V gene data show CDR1 as MNHEY and CDR2 as SVGEGT. The CDR3 sequence is 17 residues long.

The chain uses TRBV5-1 and TRBJ2-3. Germline loops: CDR1 SGHRS, CDR2 YFSETQ. The CDR3 loop spans 14 amino acids. The chain's CDR3 is CASSLEAVFYTQYF. The whole variable domain, remainder taken from reference TRBV5-1 and TRBJ2-3, is KAGVTQTPRYLIKTRGQQVTLSCSPISGHRSVSWYQQTPGQGLQFLFEYFSETQRNKGNFPGRFSGRQFSNSRSEMNVSTLELGDSALYLCASSLEAVFYTQYFGPGTRLTVL.

The chain is built from TRBV4-2 and TRBJ2-1; TCRdb selects TRBD2, and the lack of DNA leaves this call unchecked. Germline V lookup: CDR1 LGHNA, CDR2 YNFKEQ. This CDR3 contains 18 residues. CDR3 residues: CASSQEGETSGGFEEQFF.

V and J are TRBV23-1 and TRBJ1-5; absent DNA, TCRdb's TRBD1 call cannot be checked. TRBV23-1 is annotated as an ORF whose role is uncertain. This CDR3 spans 15 amino acids. CDR3 loop: CASSLRGGFNQPQHF.